The rows below give T cell receptor beta chains drawn from one sample of a study of T cells in Graves' hyperthyroidism and ophthalmopathy. TCRdb re-called the multiplex PCR reads with MiXCR, one entry per CDR3 protein. This table holds approximately 510,000 distinct CDR3 sequences, around 21% found once. Material: blood. These receptors all stem from a young man with Graves' hyperthyroidism. Both conserved end residues are part of each CDR3. The order of the fields is V gene, clone size, D gene, J gene, CDR3 protein, CDR3 DNA. A D gene is named only where the DNA matches it firmly. Some rows mark clone size as missing; the rest say once, few, many or name a class of expanded clone.

v_gene: TRBV24-1; abundance: .; d_gene: .; j_gene: TRBJ2-7; CDR3aa: CATSDNGIGGDEQYF; CDR3nt: TGTGCCACCAGTGATAATGGGATCGGGGGCGACGAGCAGTACTTC
v_gene: TRBV20-1; abundance: many; d_gene: .; j_gene: TRBJ1-2; CDR3aa: CSARQGAYGYTF; CDR3nt: TGCAGTGCTAGACAGGGTGCCTATGGCTACACCTTC
v_gene: TRBV6-5; abundance: many; d_gene: TRBD1; j_gene: TRBJ1-2; CDR3aa: CASRPGQGPFGYGYTF; CDR3nt: TGTGCCAGCAGGCCGGGACAGGGCCCCTTTGGCTATGGCTACACCTTC
v_gene: TRBV7-8; abundance: few; d_gene: .; j_gene: TRBJ1-2; CDR3aa: CASSLQGYYGYTF; CDR3nt: TGTGCCAGCAGCTTACAGGGCTACTATGGCTACACCTTC
v_gene: TRBV3-1; abundance: few; d_gene: .; j_gene: TRBJ2-7; CDR3aa: CASSQEQLSYEQYF; CDR3nt: TGTGCCAGCAGCCAAGAGCAGCTCTCCTACGAGCAGTACTTC
v_gene: TRBV19; abundance: .; d_gene: .; j_gene: TRBJ1-2; CDR3aa: CASSLPARSYGYTF; CDR3nt: TGTGCCAGTAGTCTCCCCGCCAGATCTTATGGCTACACCTTC
v_gene: TRBV13; abundance: .; d_gene: TRBD2; j_gene: TRBJ2-7; CDR3aa: CASSLVGTSGGRTYEQYF; CDR3nt: TGTGCCAGCAGCTTAGTTGGGACTAGCGGGGGAAGGACCTACGAGCAGTACTTC
v_gene: TRBV2; abundance: few; d_gene: .; j_gene: TRBJ2-2; CDR3aa: CASSVWGRLTGELFF; CDR3nt: TGTGCCAGCAGTGTTTGGGGGCGTTTGACCGGGGAGCTGTTTTTT
v_gene: TRBV28; abundance: few; d_gene: .; j_gene: TRBJ2-5; CDR3aa: CASSLPPGTIRETQYF; CDR3nt: TGTGCCAGCAGTCTCCCCCCCGGGACAATAAGGGAGACCCAGTACTTC
v_gene: TRBV3-1; abundance: .; d_gene: .; j_gene: TRBJ1-1; CDR3aa: CASSRGAGAFF; CDR3nt: TGTGCCAGCAGCCGGGGGGCAGGAGCTTTCTTT
v_gene: TRBV3-1; abundance: few; d_gene: .; j_gene: TRBJ2-2; CDR3aa: CASSQEGGRGTGELFF; CDR3nt: TGTGCCAGCAGCCAAGAAGGAGGGAGAGGGACCGGGGAGCTGTTTTTT
v_gene: TRBV6-1; abundance: .; d_gene: .; j_gene: TRBJ1-5; CDR3aa: CASHSEGQTSQHF; CDR3nt: TGTGCCAGCCACAGCGAGGGTCAGACCAGCCAGCATTTT
v_gene: TRBV7-3; abundance: .; d_gene: TRBD1; j_gene: TRBJ2-5; CDR3aa: CASSNRGEETQYF; CDR3nt: TGTGCCAGCAGCAACAGGGGGGAAGAGACCCAGTACTTC
v_gene: TRBV6-5; abundance: many; d_gene: .; j_gene: TRBJ2-2; CDR3aa: CASSSQVSAAGELFF; CDR3nt: TGTGCCAGCAGTTCCCAAGTGAGCGCCGCCGGGGAGCTGTTTTTT
v_gene: TRBV19; abundance: .; d_gene: .; j_gene: TRBJ2-2; CDR3aa: CASSIEGRFANTGELFF; CDR3nt: TGTGCCAGTAGTATAGAGGGGAGGTTCGCGAACACCGGGGAGCTGTTTTTT
v_gene: TRBV6-1; abundance: many; d_gene: .; j_gene: TRBJ2-6; CDR3aa: CASRTYSGANVLTF; CDR3nt: TGTGCCAGCAGGACTTACTCTGGGGCCAACGTCCTGACTTTC
v_gene: TRBV19; abundance: many; d_gene: .; j_gene: TRBJ1-5; CDR3aa: CASSMPVSNQPQHF; CDR3nt: TGTGCCAGTAGTATGCCAGTCAGCAATCAGCCCCAGCATTTT
v_gene: TRBV20-1; abundance: many; d_gene: .; j_gene: TRBJ2-7; CDR3aa: CSARGDGRLWVEQYF; CDR3nt: TGCAGTGCTAGGGGGGACGGACGGCTATGGGTCGAGCAGTACTTC
v_gene: TRBV20-1; abundance: many; d_gene: TRBD2; j_gene: TRBJ2-7; CDR3aa: CSARRREGGEQYF; CDR3nt: TGCAGTGCTAGAAGGCGGGAGGGGGGCGAGCAGTACTTC
v_gene: TRBV6-1; abundance: .; d_gene: TRBD1; j_gene: TRBJ1-1; CDR3aa: CASTRTGGTEAFF; CDR3nt: TGTGCCAGCACACGGACAGGGGGCACTGAAGCTTTCTTT
v_gene: TRBV6-4; abundance: many; d_gene: .; j_gene: TRBJ1-3; CDR3aa: CASRDLVGPRFGGPGNTIYF; CDR3nt: TGTGCCAGCAGAGACCTTGTGGGACCTAGATTCGGGGGACCTGGAAACACCATATATTTT
v_gene: TRBV6-5; abundance: few; d_gene: .; j_gene: TRBJ1-1; CDR3aa: CASSYRHMNTEAFF; CDR3nt: TGTGCCAGCAGTTACCGGCACATGAACACTGAAGCTTTCTTT
v_gene: TRBV5-6; abundance: .; d_gene: .; j_gene: TRBJ2-4; CDR3aa: CASSQTGTNIQYF; CDR3nt: TGTGCCAGCAGCCAGACCGGGACAAACATTCAGTACTTC
v_gene: TRBV14; abundance: .; d_gene: TRBD2; j_gene: TRBJ2-6; CDR3aa: CASSLKGLAGGAEPGANVLTF; CDR3nt: TGTGCCAGCAGCCTGAAGGGACTAGCGGGGGGAGCTGAGCCTGGGGCCAACGTCCTGACTTTC
v_gene: TRBV27; abundance: few; d_gene: .; j_gene: TRBJ2-7; CDR3aa: CASRGGRYYEQYF; CDR3nt: TGTGCCAGCAGGGGAGGCAGATACTACGAGCAGTACTTC
v_gene: TRBV28; abundance: many; d_gene: .; j_gene: TRBJ1-5; CDR3aa: CASSPRTLSNQPQHF; CDR3nt: TGTGCCAGCAGTCCCAGGACCCTAAGCAATCAGCCCCAGCATTTT
v_gene: TRBV12-3/TRBV12-4; abundance: many; d_gene: TRBD1; j_gene: TRBJ1-1; CDR3aa: CASSTGQVEAFF; CDR3nt: TGTGCCAGCAGCACCGGACAGGTCGAAGCTTTCTTT
v_gene: TRBV28; abundance: many; d_gene: .; j_gene: TRBJ1-2; CDR3aa: CASTRAGAGYTF; CDR3nt: TGTGCCAGCACCAGGGCAGGGGCTGGCTACACCTTC
v_gene: TRBV28; abundance: .; d_gene: .; j_gene: TRBJ1-2; CDR3aa: CASSLAGTAGGYTF; CDR3nt: TGTGCCAGCAGCCTTGCGGGAACGGCGGGGGGCTACACCTTC
v_gene: TRBV12-3/TRBV12-4; abundance: few; d_gene: .; j_gene: TRBJ2-4; CDR3aa: CASSLAPGEKNIQYF; CDR3nt: TGTGCCAGCAGTTTAGCTCCAGGGGAGAAAAACATTCAGTACTTC
v_gene: TRBV6-2/TRBV6-3; abundance: .; d_gene: TRBD2; j_gene: TRBJ2-7; CDR3aa: CASSYIAGAYEQYF; CDR3nt: TGTGCCAGCAGTTACATCGCGGGGGCCTACGAGCAGTACTTC
v_gene: TRBV28; abundance: few; d_gene: TRBD2; j_gene: TRBJ2-7; CDR3aa: CASSLAGGGSTYEQYF; CDR3nt: TGTGCCAGCAGTTTGGCGGGGGGCGGGAGCACCTACGAGCAGTACTTC
v_gene: TRBV12-3/TRBV12-4; abundance: many; d_gene: .; j_gene: TRBJ1-1; CDR3aa: CASSLVEGSDTEAFF; CDR3nt: TGTGCCAGCAGTTTAGTGGAAGGGAGTGACACTGAAGCTTTCTTT
v_gene: TRBV2; abundance: .; d_gene: .; j_gene: TRBJ1-2; CDR3aa: CASSRTAALFGYTF; CDR3nt: TGTGCCAGCAGTCGGACAGCCGCACTATTCGGCTACACCTTC
v_gene: TRBV30; abundance: many; d_gene: TRBD1; j_gene: TRBJ1-2; CDR3aa: CAWKKTGGYGYTF; CDR3nt: TGTGCCTGGAAGAAGACAGGGGGCTATGGCTACACCTTC
v_gene: TRBV6-5; abundance: .; d_gene: .; j_gene: TRBJ1-6; CDR3aa: CASSFRALGSPLHF; CDR3nt: TGTGCCAGCAGTTTCCGGGCCCTCGGTTCACCCCTCCACTTT
v_gene: TRBV29-1; abundance: few; d_gene: .; j_gene: TRBJ2-7; CDR3aa: CSVEKEFPSYEQYF; CDR3nt: TGCAGCGTTGAAAAGGAGTTTCCCTCCTACGAGCAGTACTTC
v_gene: TRBV6-5; abundance: many; d_gene: .; j_gene: TRBJ2-7; CDR3aa: CASSYSAEQYF; CDR3nt: TGTGCCAGCAGTTACTCTGCCGAGCAGTACTTC
v_gene: TRBV29-1; abundance: many; d_gene: TRBD2; j_gene: TRBJ2-7; CDR3aa: CSVVLGGVGEQYF; CDR3nt: TGCAGCGTTGTTCTGGGAGGGGTAGGCGAGCAGTACTTC
v_gene: TRBV6-1; abundance: .; d_gene: TRBD2; j_gene: TRBJ2-4; CDR3aa: CASKRGTSENIQYF; CDR3nt: TGTGCCAGCAAGAGGGGGACTAGCGAAAACATTCAGTACTTC
v_gene: TRBV29-1; abundance: many; d_gene: TRBD1; j_gene: TRBJ1-1; CDR3aa: CTAQRGLTEAFF; CDR3nt: TGCACCGCGCAGAGGGGGCTAACTGAAGCTTTCTTT
v_gene: TRBV19; abundance: .; d_gene: .; j_gene: TRBJ1-1; CDR3aa: CASQPELGAAILPNTEAFF; CDR3nt: TGTGCCAGCCAACCGGAGCTCGGGGCCGCGATCCTCCCTAACACTGAAGCTTTCTTT
v_gene: TRBV7-2; abundance: .; d_gene: TRBD1; j_gene: TRBJ2-4; CDR3aa: CASSQTGGWDIQYF; CDR3nt: TGTGCCAGCAGTCAGACAGGGGGGTGGGACATTCAGTACTTC
v_gene: TRBV20-1; abundance: many; d_gene: .; j_gene: TRBJ1-2; CDR3aa: CSARDRGQHGYTF; CDR3nt: TGCAGTGCTAGAGATCGAGGACAGCATGGCTACACCTTC
v_gene: TRBV28; abundance: many; d_gene: .; j_gene: TRBJ1-2; CDR3aa: CASSLWGNGGYTF; CDR3nt: TGTGCCAGCAGTTTGTGGGGGAATGGTGGCTACACCTTC